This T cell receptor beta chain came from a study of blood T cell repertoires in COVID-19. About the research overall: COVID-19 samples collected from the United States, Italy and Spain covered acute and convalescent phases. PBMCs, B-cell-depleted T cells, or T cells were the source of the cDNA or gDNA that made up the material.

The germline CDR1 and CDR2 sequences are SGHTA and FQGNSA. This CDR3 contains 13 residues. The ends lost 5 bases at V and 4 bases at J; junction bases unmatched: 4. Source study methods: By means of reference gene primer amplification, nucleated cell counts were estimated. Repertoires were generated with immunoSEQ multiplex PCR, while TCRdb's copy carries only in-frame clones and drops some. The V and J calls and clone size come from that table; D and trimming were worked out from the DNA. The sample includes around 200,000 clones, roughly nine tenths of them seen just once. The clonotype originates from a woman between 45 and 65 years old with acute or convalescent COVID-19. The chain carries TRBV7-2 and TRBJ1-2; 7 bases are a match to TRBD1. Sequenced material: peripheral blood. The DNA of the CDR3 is TGTGCCAGCAGCAGGGGACAGCTCTATGGCTACACCTTC. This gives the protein CASSRGQLYGYTF.